This entry lists 13 T cell receptor beta chains sequenced from one sample in a study of T cells expressing NK-cell markers. TCRdb reworked the 5' RACE reads into one entry per CDR3 protein, no DNA. The sample table includes over 350,000 distinct CDR3 sequences. The sample taken for sequencing was blood T cells: a sorted CD56 or NKG2C T cell subset, CD4+ or CD8+ T cells, or bulk PBMC T cells (not recorded which). Source of these receptors: a woman in her fifties or sixties in good health.

The chain is built from TRBV20-1 and TRBJ1-5. Germline assignment: CDR1 DFQATT and CDR2 SNEGSKA (reference sequence). This CDR3 is built from 13 residues. Here the CDR3 reads CSARVRGFQPQHF.

The chain is built from TRBV7-8 and TRBJ2-7; TCRdb's D call of TRBD2 is untestable without DNA. CDR1 and CDR2 from the germline V gene are SGHVS and FQNEAQ. The CDR3 contains 17 residues. This chain's CDR3 is CASSLAGLAEASYEQYF.

V and J are TRBV5-5 and TRBJ2-3; TCRdb outputs TRBD1, but without DNA this stays unchecked. Germline CDR1 and CDR2: SGHKS and YYEKEE (reference sequence). This CDR3 region has 15 residues. CDR3 sequence reads: CASSFGDSNTDTQYF. Combining the CDR3 with reference TRBV5-5 and TRBJ2-3 gives the whole variable domain DAGVTQSPTHLIKTRGQQVTLRCSPISGHKSVSWYQQVLGQGPQFIFQYYEKEERGRGNFPDRFSARQFPNYSSELNVNALLLGDSALYLCASSFGDSNTDTQYFGPGTRLTVL.

V usage is TRBV20-1 and J usage is TRBJ1-1; TCRdb indicates TRBD1, and absent DNA this call remains unverified. CDR1 is DFQATT, CDR2 SNEGSKA, per germline (reference sequence). There are 13 residues in the CDR3. CDR3 protein: CSAYRGLGTEAFF.

The chain is built from TRBV20-1 and TRBJ2-5; TCRdb outputs TRBD2, but without DNA this stays unchecked. Looked up from germline, CDR1 is DFQATT and CDR2 is SNEGSKA (reference sequence). CDR3 length: 15 residues. CDR3 sequence: CSAPGLAGKGETQYF.

The rearrangement links TRBV11-3 to TRBJ2-4; TCRdb reports TRBD2, a call that lacks DNA to check it against. The CDR3 totals 15 residues. Germline-derived CDR1 and CDR2 are SGHNT and YENEEA. CDR3 sequence: CASSAGIVAKNIQYF.

This rearrangement joins TRBV11-3 to TRBJ2-3. This CDR3 comprises 15 residues. The germline CDR1 and CDR2 sequences are SGHNT and YENEEA. This chain's CDR3 is CASSLGSDGTDTQYF.

The chain combines TRBV20-1 with TRBJ2-7; with no DNA, the TCRdb D assignment of TRBD2 cannot be verified. The germline V gene encodes CDR1 DFQATT and CDR2 SNEGSKA (reference sequence). The CDR3 length is 12 residues. CDR3 region: CSGLAGGVEQYF.

V usage is TRBV30 and J usage is TRBJ2-1; checking the TCRdb D call of TRBD2 is not possible without DNA. Germline-derived CDR1 and CDR2 are GTSNPN and SVGIG (reference sequence). The CDR3 spans 15 residues. The CDR3 is CAWSVGGTSSNEQFF.

The chain uses TRBV3-1 and TRBJ2-5; TCRdb's D call, TRBD1, is unchecked because there is no DNA. This CDR3 is built from 14 residues. The V gene's germline CDR1 is LGHDT and CDR2 YNNKEL (reference sequence). The CDR3 is CASSQPGAQETQYF.

The chain couples TRBV29-1 to TRBJ1-4; TCRdb outputs TRBD1, but without DNA this stays unchecked. This CDR3 is built from 13 residues. The germline V gene has CDR1 SQVTM and CDR2 ANQGSEA. The CDR3 reads CSVGRQGGEKLFF.

This chain joins TRBV23-1 and TRBJ2-5; no DNA is available, so the TRBD2 call from TCRdb remains unchecked. TRBV23-1 is placed among ORFs of uncertain function. This CDR3 is 18 amino acids long. The CDR3 sequence: CASSQWETLREGQETQYF.

This chain joins TRBV7-8 and TRBJ1-1; the D gene TCRdb calls, TRBD1, cannot be checked with no DNA. The CDR3 contains 14 residues. Looked up from germline, CDR1 is SGHVS and CDR2 is FQNEAQ. The CDR3 region is CASSSREADPEAFF.